The 22 T cell receptor beta chains presented below share a single source sample, sequenced in a study of control samples from healthy donors and cancer patients. Data came from immunoSEQ multiplex PCR; TCRdb stores just in-frame clones and leaves some out. The data show some 130,000 clones, 85% to 95% seen once. The source material was blood. These receptors all come from a man aged 25 to 45 in good health.

This chain connects TRBV25-1 to TRBJ1-2, with D possibly matching TRBD1 (6 bases). Deletions cut 6 bases from V and 4 bases from J, with 9 bases between. Germline CDR1 is MGHDK and CDR2 is SYGVNS. There are 12 residues in the CDR3. The CDR3 loop is CASSRGAYGYTF. DNA for the CDR3: TGTGCCAGCAGCAGGGGCGCCTATGGCTACACCTTC.

The chain uses TRBV18 and TRBJ1-2, with 7 positions matching TRBD1. The germline V gene has CDR1 KGHSH and CDR2 LQKENI. With 3 bases clipped from V and 2 bases from J, the junction kept 0 bases outside the gene matches. The CDR3 has 13 residues. The DNA of the CDR3 is TGTGCCAGCTCACCGGGACAGAACTATGGCTACACCTTC. It specifies CASSPGQNYGYTF.

This clone was observed once. V and J are TRBV4-1 and TRBJ1-5, with D unclear. With 4 bases removed from V and 1 base from J, the gap between germline ends came to 17 bases. The CDR3 runs 17 residues. Germline loops: CDR1 MGHRA, CDR2 YSYEKL. CDR3 coding DNA: TGCGCCAGCAGCCGCACGAGGGAGATCTCAAGCAATCAGCCCCAGCATTTT. Translating it yields CASSRTREISSNQPQHF.

This clone was counted a few times. The chain carries TRBV4-2 and TRBJ1-6; a possible D gene is TRBD1 (5 bases). The CDR3 is made up of 15 amino acids. Germline V gene lookup returns CDR1 LGHNA and CDR2 YNFKEQ. V lost 0 bases, J lost 6 bases, and 9 bases lay in between. This CDR3 reads CASSQDPDSNSPLHF. In DNA form, the CDR3 reads TGTGCCAGCAGCCAAGATCCCGACAGTAATTCACCCCTCCACTTT.

The rearrangement links TRBV2 to TRBJ1-3; unclear D gene. Germline V gene sequence: CDR1 SNHLY, CDR2 FYNNEI. V lost 11 bases, J lost 0 bases, and 8 bases lay in between. CDR3 length: 12 residues. In nucleotides, the CDR3 is TGTGCCGGCGGGTTCTCTGGAAACACCATATATTTT. Protein product: CAGGFSGNTIYF. The whole variable domain, filled in from reference TRBV2 and TRBJ1-3, reads EPEVTQTPSHQVTQMGQEVILRCVPISNHLYFYWYRQILGQKVEFLVSFYNNEISEKSEIFDDQFSVERPDGSNFTLKIRSTKLEDSAMYFCAGGFSGNTIYFGEGSWLTVV.

The V and J genes are TRBV5-6 and TRBJ2-5; D is unclear. V was clipped by 2 bases and J by 5 bases, with 4 bases between them. This CDR3 spans 11 amino acids. Germline-derived CDR1 and CDR2 are SGHDT and YYEEEE. Here the CDR3 DNA reads TGTGCCAGCAGCTTCCGGGAGACCCAGTACTTC. Translating gives CASSFRETQYF.

This clone was found a few times. The rearrangement joins TRBV4-3 to TRBJ2-2; either TRBD1 or TRBD2 may supply D (5 bases each). V dropped 1 base and J dropped 10 bases, with 10 bases sitting between them. CDR1 is LGHNA and CDR2 is YSLEER in the germline V gene. The CDR3 is 13 residues long. Written as DNA, the CDR3 is TGCGCCAGCAGCCAAGCGGGGCGGTCGGAGCTGTTTTTT. The encoded protein is CASSQAGRSELFF.

The V and J genes are TRBV12-3 or TRBV12-4 and TRBJ2-5; D possibly corresponds to TRBD2 (5 bases). This CDR3 is built from 12 residues. V was trimmed by 7 bases and J by 4 bases, leaving 10 bases between them. The CDR3, as DNA: TGTGCCAGCAAACCCCGGGGAGAGACCCAGTACTTC. Its translation: CASKPRGETQYF.

This clone was picked up one time. The genes are TRBV5-4 and TRBJ2-3; D may be TRBD1 (6 bases). The length of the CDR3 is 15 residues. V was cut by 2 bases and J by 2 bases, with 12 bases left in between. Looked up from germline, CDR1 is SGHNT and CDR2 is YYREEE (reference sequence). The CDR3 DNA follows: TGTGCCAGCAGCTTTCCCGGGACAAACACAGATACGCAGTATTTT. Its translation is CASSFPGTNTDTQYF.

V and J are TRBV27 and TRBJ1-4; a weak D match, TRBD1 (5 bases). The CDR3 length is 14 residues. V gave up 5 bases and J gave up 2 bases, with 9 bases separating them. Germline V gives CDR1 MNHEY, CDR2 SMNVEV (reference sequence). The CDR3 bases are TGTGCCAGCAGTGGGGGGTTTACTAATGAAAAACTGTTTTTT. The encoded protein is CASSGGFTNEKLFF.

The rearrangement joins TRBV4-1 to TRBJ1-1; D is ambiguous. V was clipped by 1 base and J by 5 bases, with 11 bases between them. The length of the CDR3 is 14 residues. CDR1 MGHRA and CDR2 YSYEKL come from the germline V gene. The CDR3 spells CASSQGVTRTEAFF. For the CDR3, the DNA is TGCGCCAGCAGCCAAGGAGTTACCCGGACTGAAGCTTTCTTT.

The chain carries TRBV5-4 and TRBJ2-5; D is possibly TRBD1 (5 bases). This CDR3 has 15 amino acids. V shed 4 bases and J shed 1 base, with 14 bases lying between them. The V gene's germline CDR1 is SGHNT and CDR2 YYREEE (reference sequence). CDR3 sequence reads: CASSGPPGLQETQYF. The DNA for the CDR3 is TGTGCCAGCAGCGGCCCCCCAGGGCTCCAAGAGACCCAGTACTTC.

V is TRBV5-1 and J is TRBJ2-7, with D perhaps given as TRBD1 or TRBD2 (5 bases each). Germline loops: CDR1 SGHRS, CDR2 YFSETQ. Trimming took off 3 bases at V and 0 bases at J, with 19 bases between the two ends. The CDR3 totals 17 residues. The CDR3 reads CASSSRDDSVSSYEQYF. DNA of the CDR3: TGCGCCAGCAGCTCTAGGGACGACAGCGTTAGCTCCTACGAGCAGTACTTC.

The CDR3 sequence: CASGPRLAGETQYF. The CDR3 DNA sequence: TGCGCCAGCGGACCGCGACTAGCCGGGGAGACCCAGTACTTC. This chain links TRBV5-1 with TRBJ2-5; 7 bases map to TRBD2. V shed 7 bases and J 5 bases; nucleotides not matched to a gene: 11. This CDR3 has 14 amino acids. The germline CDR1 and CDR2 sequences are SGHRS and YFSETQ.

The chain couples TRBV9 to TRBJ1-2; 7 nucleotides match TRBD1. Germline CDR1 and CDR2: SGDLS and YYNGEE. This CDR3 has 14 residues. Germline trimming cut 3 bases from V and 1 base from J; bases unmatched to any gene: 3. CDR3 DNA: TGTGCCAGCAGCGGGACAGGCGTTAACTATGGCTACACCTTC. The encoded protein is CASSGTGVNYGYTF.

The genes are TRBV18 and TRBJ2-3; 9 bases match TRBD2. Germline V gene data show CDR1 as KGHSH and CDR2 as LQKENI. The CDR3 sequence is 15 residues long. V shed 2 bases and J 6 bases; nucleotides not matched to a gene: 6. This CDR3 is CASSPSSGGSDTQYF. CDR3 coding DNA: TGTGCCAGCTCACCATCAAGCGGGGGGTCCGATACGCAGTATTTT.

As to this clone: Additional DNA sequences in this sample encode the identical CDR3. The V and J genes are TRBV3-1 (or the pseudogene TRBV3-2) and TRBJ2-7; the D call may be TRBD1 or TRBD2 (5 bases each). V was trimmed by 5 bases and J by 2 bases, leaving 10 bases between them. The CDR3 is made up of 13 amino acids. CDR1 is LGHDT and CDR2 is YNNKEL in the germline V gene (reference sequence). The CDR3: CASSWGLAYEQYF. CDR3 nucleotides: TGTGCCAGCAGCTGGGGGTTGGCCTACGAGCAGTACTTC.

The chain combines TRBV30 with TRBJ1-1; perhaps TRBD1 as D (5 bases). V was trimmed by 5 bases and J by 4 bases, leaving 14 bases between them. The CDR3 is 13 amino acids. CDR1 is GTSNPN, CDR2 SVGIG, per germline (reference sequence). CDR3 DNA sequence: TGTGCCTGGGGGGGAGGGATGAGCACTGAAGCTTTCTTT. Encoded protein: CAWGGGMSTEAFF.

A single count supports this clone. The gene calls are TRBV7-9 and TRBJ1-1, with D unresolved. Germline V gene data show CDR1 as SEHNR and CDR2 as FQNEAQ (reference sequence). Trimming took 2 bases from V and 1 from J, leaving 11 bases between them. This CDR3 contains 15 residues. In DNA, the CDR3 is TGTGCCAGCAGCTTAAAAGGGTCCCCGAACACTGAAGCTTTCTTT. Translating gives CASSLKGSPNTEAFF.

The rearrangement joins TRBV6-6 to TRBJ1-6; D might be TRBD1 (6 bases). CDR3 length: 15 amino acids. CDR1 is MNHNY, CDR2 SVGAGI, per germline (reference sequence). Deletions cut 6 bases from V and 9 bases from J, with 18 bases between. The CDR3 protein is CASRPLAFRGSPLHF. The CDR3 nucleotides read TGTGCCAGCAGACCTTTGGCCTTCAGGGGTTCACCCCTCCACTTT.

The J gene is TRBJ2-1, the V gene TRBV27; TRBD1 or TRBD2 may be the D gene (5 bases each). Trimming left V 3 bases short and J 6 bases short, with 12 bases between. Germline assignment: CDR1 MNHEY and CDR2 SMNVEV (reference sequence). The CDR3 has 14 residues. CDR3 sequence (DNA): TGTGCCAGCAGTTTCATCGGGGCTACCAATGAGCAGTTCTTC. Residues: CASSFIGATNEQFF.

This clone turned up a few times. V is TRBV15 and J is TRBJ2-3; no firm D call. The V end lost 0 bases, the J end lost 1 base, and 5 bases lay between the germline ends. Germline-derived CDR1 and CDR2 are LNHNV and YYDKDF (reference sequence). There are 14 residues in the CDR3. The DNA for the CDR3 is TGTGCCACCAGCAGAGATGTGGGCACAGATACGCAGTATTTT. It specifies CATSRDVGTDTQYF.